This T cell receptor (beta chain) emerged from a study of OX40 agonist ivuxolimab in advanced cancers. Peripheral blood came from all dose cohorts at three timepoints. Findings of the study overall: Expanded peripheral T cell antigen specificity was not determined.

Here immunoSEQ multiplex PCR was the method, and the copy in TCRdb shows in-frame clones only, minus some. Of fewer than 130,000 clones listed, over 85% are singletons. Turning to this clone: No antigen is known for it.

There are 14 residues in the CDR3. J lost 1 base, V lost 6 bases, and 4 bases had no gene match. Looked up from germline, CDR1 is KGHSH and CDR2 is LQKENI. The chain employs TRBV18 and TRBJ2-3; 7 bases are a match to TRBD2. The starting material was CD4+ or CD8+ T cells sorted from blood, obtained in a trial of the OX40 agonist ivuxolimab. The TCR comes from an adult with an advanced solid tumor such as melanoma, head and neck, liver or kidney cancer. CDR3 sequence (DNA): TGTGCCAGCTCCCCTACTAGCGGCACAGATACGCAGTATTTT. It specifies CASSPTSGTDTQYF. Full variable domain (outside the CDR3, taken from reference TRBV18 and TRBJ2-3): NAGVMQNPRHLVRRRGQEARLRCSPMKGHSHVYWYRQLPEEGLKFMVYLQKENIIDESGMPKERFSAEFPKEGPSILRIQQVVRGDSAAYFCASSPTSGTDTQYFGPGTRLTVL.